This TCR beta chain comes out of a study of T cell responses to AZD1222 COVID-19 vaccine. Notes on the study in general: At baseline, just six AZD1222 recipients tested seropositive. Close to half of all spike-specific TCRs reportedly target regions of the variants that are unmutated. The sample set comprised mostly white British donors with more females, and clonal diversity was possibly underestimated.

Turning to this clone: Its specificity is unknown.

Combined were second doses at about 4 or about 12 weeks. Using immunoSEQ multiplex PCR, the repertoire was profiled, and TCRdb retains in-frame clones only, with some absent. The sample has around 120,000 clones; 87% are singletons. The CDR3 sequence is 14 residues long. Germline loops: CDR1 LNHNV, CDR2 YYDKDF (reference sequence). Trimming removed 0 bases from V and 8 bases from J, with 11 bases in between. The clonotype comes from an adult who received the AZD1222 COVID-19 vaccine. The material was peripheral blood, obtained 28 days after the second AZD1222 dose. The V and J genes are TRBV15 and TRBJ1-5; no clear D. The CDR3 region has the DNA TGTGCCACCAGCAGAGATTCCGGTGGGGAGCCCCAGCATTTT. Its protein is CATSRDSGGEPQHF. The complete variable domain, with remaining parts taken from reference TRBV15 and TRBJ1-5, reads DAMVIQNPRYQVTQFGKPVTLSCSQTLNHNVMYWYQQKSSQAPKLLFHYYDKDFNNEADTPDNFQSRRPNTSFCFLDIRSPGLGDTAMYLCATSRDSGGEPQHFGDGTRLSIL.